This T cell receptor (beta chain) was retrieved from a study of T cells after yellow fever vaccination. As for the study in general: Preparing low-cell-number fractions relied on SMART-Seq v4 Ultra Low Input. Overall study results and limits: By day 5 rather than day 15, the secondary response had peaked, though it was weaker. The booster response re-showed most primary clones: around 96% CD4, 88% CD8.

This clonotype has ten or more counts. Its antigen is unidentified. Template switching by 5'RACE produced TCR cDNA, adding a universal primer site and UMIs. TCRdb reprocessed the 5' RACE reads via MiXCR and lists one record per CDR3 protein. This sample has 300,000 or so distinct CDR3 sequences; 8.7% occur once, and the top ten carry about 3.7%. The CDR3 length is 15 residues. The germline gives CDR1 LGHNA, CDR2 YNFKEQ. Losses at the gene ends were 4 bases for V and 4 bases for J; bases not matched to a gene: 3. The rearrangement joins TRBV4-2 to TRBJ2-2, with 10 bases matching TRBD1. The sample here was CD4+ T cells sorted from PBMCs, taken 5 days after the yellow fever booster vaccination. The clonotype originates from a young man who received the YFV17D yellow fever vaccine. The CDR3 is CASSRDRGTTGELFF. In nucleotides, the CDR3 is TGTGCCAGCAGCCGGGACAGGGGAACCACCGGGGAGCTGTTTTTT.